The 24 T cell receptor beta chains in this list originate from one sample, sequenced in a study of cytomegalovirus exposure and HLA in healthy donors. A multiplex PCR was run with 60 Vbeta primers and 13 Jbeta primers. The table came from immunoSEQ multiplex PCR; TCRdb's copy has only in-frame clones and leaves some out. The sample lists roughly 180,000 clones, 70% to 80% occurring once. The sample was PBMCs. These TCRs come from a man in his thirties or forties in good health and CMV-seronegative.

The genes are TRBV19 and TRBJ2-3; TRBD1 matches at 7 bases. The V segment lost 7 bases and the J segment 2 bases; nucleotides outside the gene matches: 6. Germline CDR1 and CDR2: LNHDA and SQIVND (reference sequence). The CDR3 totals 14 residues. The CDR3 spells CASTKGQYTDTQYF. As DNA, the CDR3 is TGTGCCAGTACCAAGGGACAGTACACAGATACGCAGTATTTT.

The V gene is TRBV9, the J gene TRBJ2-1; 10 bases are shared with TRBD2. V trimming: 1 base; J trimming: 9 bases; junction bases outside the gene matches: 13. CDR3 length: 17 residues. From germline, CDR1 is SGDLS and CDR2 YYNGEE. CDR3 protein: CASSVTPSSGGSSEQFF. In DNA, the CDR3 is TGTGCCAGCAGCGTAACCCCCAGTAGCGGGGGGTCAAGTGAGCAGTTCTTC.

The rearrangement links TRBV30 to TRBJ2-7; 10 bases fit TRBD1. The CDR3 sequence is 13 residues long. The V gene end was trimmed by 0 bases and the J gene end by 9 bases; junction bases not matched to a gene: 5. From germline, CDR1 is GTSNPN and CDR2 SVGIG (reference sequence). For the CDR3, the DNA is TGTGCCTGGAGTGTACCCCGGGACAGGGGGCAGTACTTC. Its translation: CAWSVPRDRGQYF.

V and J are TRBV5-1 and TRBJ2-7; 7 bases align to TRBD1. Germline CDR1 reads SGHRS; CDR2 reads YFSETQ. The CDR3 runs 14 residues. Trimming took 4 bases from V and 5 from J; bases not matched to a gene: 9. CDR3 DNA: TGCGCCAGCAGCCTAACCCGACAGGGCGACGAGCAGTACTTC. This translates into CASSLTRQGDEQYF.

This clone was seen a single time. The chain uses TRBV18 and TRBJ2-1; 10 nucleotides align to TRBD2. The CDR3 is 17 amino acids. The V and J ends lost 6 bases and 8 bases, in that order; junction bases with no gene match: 16. Germline V lookup: CDR1 KGHSH, CDR2 LQKENI. The CDR3 sequence: CASSSRGASGSHDEQFF. In DNA form, the CDR3 reads TGTGCCAGCTCTTCTCGGGGCGCTAGCGGGAGTCACGATGAGCAGTTCTTC.

CDR3 coding DNA: TGTGCCAGCAGTCCCGTAGGGGCGACCTACGAGCAGTACTTC. Translating gives CASSPVGATYEQYF. V and J are TRBV6-5 and TRBJ2-7; D may be TRBD1 (5 bases). The V end was cut by 5 bases, the J end by 2 bases, with 13 bases between. The CDR3 covers 14 residues. Looked up from germline, CDR1 is MNHEY and CDR2 is SVGAGI.

The V call is TRBV7-2, the J call TRBJ2-3; D is ambiguous. Trimming pared 7 bases from V and 0 bases from J, leaving 5 bases between. Germline V gene sequence: CDR1 SGHTA, CDR2 FQGNSA. The CDR3 is 12 amino acids. The CDR3 sequence: CASTGSTDTQYF. In DNA form, the CDR3 reads TGTGCCAGCACCGGTAGCACAGATACGCAGTATTTT.

The genes are TRBV4-3 and TRBJ2-5; a weak D match, TRBD2 (5 bases). Germline CDR1 and CDR2: LGHNA and YSLEER. V shed 4 bases and J shed 0 bases, with 12 bases lying between them. There are 15 residues in the CDR3. CDR3 residues: CASSRQLEYQETQYF. CDR3 nucleotides: TGCGCCAGCAGCCGGCAACTAGAGTACCAAGAGACCCAGTACTTC.

The chain uses TRBV7-6 and TRBJ2-5; 13 nucleotides align to TRBD2. This CDR3 spans 15 amino acids. V shed 6 bases and J 5 bases; nucleotides not matched to a gene: 6. Germline V gene data show CDR1 as SGHVS and CDR2 as FNYEAQ. CDR3 residues: CASRQLAGGRETQYF. The CDR3 bases are TGTGCCAGCAGACAACTAGCGGGGGGGCGGGAGACCCAGTACTTC.

On this clone itself: Compared with germline, one end of the junction differs, possibly owing to a read error. Here the CDR3 DNA reads TGTGTCAGCAGTGACGGCGGCGGGAGCGGCCCAGATACGCAGTATTTT. It specifies CVSSDGGGSGPDTQYF. The chain carries TRBV6-4 and TRBJ2-3; 7 nucleotides agree with TRBD2. The CDR3 contains 16 residues. CDR1 is MRHNA, CDR2 SNTAGT, per germline.

The CDR3 loop is CASSLAGTGYEQYF. CDR3 bases: TGCGCCAGCAGCTTGGCCGGAACAGGCTACGAGCAGTACTTC. V and J are TRBV5-1 and TRBJ2-7; a possible D gene is TRBD1 (5 bases). Per the germline V gene, CDR1 is SGHRS and CDR2 is YFSETQ. The CDR3 totals 14 residues. V was trimmed by 0 bases and J by 3 bases, leaving 10 bases between them.

The V gene is TRBV4-2, the J gene TRBJ2-1; tentatively, D is TRBD2 (6 bases). Germline CDR1 is LGHNA and CDR2 is YNFKEQ. The CDR3 extends over 16 amino acids. Trimming pared 4 bases from V and 5 bases from J, leaving 18 bases between. The CDR3 nucleotides read TGTGCCAGCAGCCCACTTGGGAGACTAGAGGACAATGAGCAGTTCTTC. Translating gives CASSPLGRLEDNEQFF.

This clone has only a few counts. V gene TRBV13 combines with J gene TRBJ1-1; 7 positions agree with TRBD1. CDR1 is PRHDT, CDR2 FYEKMQ, per germline (reference sequence). This CDR3 has 14 amino acids. V gave up 5 bases and J gave up 5 bases; unmatched junction bases: 8. In DNA, the CDR3 is TGTGCCAGCAGCCAGGGACAGTCGGGGACTGAAGCTTTCTTT. It yields the protein CASSQGQSGTEAFF.

The rearrangement links TRBV4-1 to TRBJ2-5; perhaps TRBD1 as D (7 bases). This CDR3 has 14 residues. Germline-derived CDR1 and CDR2 are MGHRA and YSYEKL. Trimming removed 4 bases at V and 2 bases at J, with 11 bases between. The CDR3 DNA is TGCGCCAGCAGCCGCGGGACAGCACAAGAGACCCAGTACTTC. Translated: CASSRGTAQETQYF.

The chain links TRBV5-6 to TRBJ2-2, with 7 bases fitting TRBD1. Unmatched junction bases numbered 9, after V lost 0 bases and J lost 7 bases. Germline loops: CDR1 SGHDT, CDR2 YYEEEE. The CDR3 runs to 16 residues. This chain's CDR3 is CASSLGWTGINGELFF. CDR3 sequence (DNA): TGTGCCAGCAGCTTGGGTTGGACAGGAATAAACGGGGAGCTGTTTTTT.

This CDR3 reads CAAGTGAEQYF. DNA of the CDR3: TGTGCCGCCGGGACAGGGGCCGAGCAGTACTTC. V gene TRBV30 combines with J gene TRBJ2-7; TRBD1 matches at 10 bases. Germline CDR1 and CDR2: GTSNPN and SVGIG (reference sequence). With 8 bases clipped from V and 6 bases from J, the junction kept 4 bases outside the gene matches. The CDR3 covers 11 residues. Combining the CDR3 with reference TRBV30 and TRBJ2-7 gives the whole variable domain SQTIHQWPATLVQPVGSPLSLECTVEGTSNPNLYWYRQAAGRGLQLLFYSVGIGQISSEVPQNLSASRPQDRQFILSSKKLLLSDSGFYLCAAGTGAEQYFGPGTRLTVT.

The rearrangement uses TRBV30 and TRBJ2-1; 7 nucleotides align to TRBD2. Germline-derived CDR1 and CDR2 are GTSNPN and SVGIG (reference sequence). The CDR3 extends over 15 amino acids. The junction had 7 bases not matched to a gene; V was cut back by 2 bases and J by 3 bases. The DNA of the CDR3 is TGTGCCTGGAGTTCGTTCGGGACTATCTACAATGAGCAGTTCTTC. It translates to CAWSSFGTIYNEQFF. Full variable domain (missing parts from reference TRBV30 and TRBJ2-1): SQTIHQWPATLVQPVGSPLSLECTVEGTSNPNLYWYRQAAGRGLQLLFYSVGIGQISSEVPQNLSASRPQDRQFILSSKKLLLSDSGFYLCAWSSFGTIYNEQFFGPGTRLTVL.

This chain connects TRBV7-2 to TRBJ2-7; TRBD2 agrees at 10 bases. V lost 0 bases to trimming and J lost 0 bases; unmatched junction nucleotides: 2. This CDR3 region has 16 residues. Per germline, CDR1 SGHTA and CDR2 FQGNSA. As DNA, the CDR3 is TGTGCCAGCAGCTTAGCCGCTAGCGGGAGCTCCTACGAGCAGTACTTC. Amino acid sequence: CASSLAASGSSYEQYF.

The V gene is TRBV13, the J gene TRBJ1-4; tentative D call: TRBD1 (5 bases). This CDR3 region has 14 residues. Germline loops: CDR1 PRHDT, CDR2 FYEKMQ (reference sequence). V was pared by 0 bases and J by 13 bases, with 15 bases between. The CDR3 DNA is TGTGCCAGCAGCTTAGGCCCTCAGGGAGGTGCACTGTTTTTT. This encodes CASSLGPQGGALFF.

The sample holds one count of this clone. The rearrangement joins TRBV4-2 to TRBJ2-1, with 10 bases lining up with TRBD1. The ends lost 5 bases at V and 6 bases at J; junction bases unmatched: 10. The CDR3 contains 16 residues. Germline values: CDR1 LGHNA, CDR2 YNFKEQ. This chain's CDR3 is CASSLRAGTGVNEQFF. CDR3 bases: TGTGCCAGCAGCTTGCGCGCCGGGACAGGGGTCAATGAGCAGTTCTTC.

V is TRBV5-1 and J is TRBJ2-3; the D gene is possibly TRBD2 (6 bases). The V end was cut by 0 bases, the J end by 3 bases, with 14 bases between. Germline CDR1 is SGHRS and CDR2 is YFSETQ. CDR3 size: 16 residues. Here the CDR3 DNA reads TGCGCCAGCAGCTTGGGCCCTTTTGGGGGGACAGATACGCAGTATTTT. Its protein is CASSLGPFGGTDTQYF.

Concerning this clone: The same CDR3 can be traced to other DNA sequences in this sample. The CDR3, as DNA: TGTGCCAGCAGTTTGGGAGGGGTTGGAAACACCATATATTTT. Translation gives CASSLGGVGNTIYF. This chain joins TRBV27 and TRBJ1-3, with D possibly TRBD1 on 5 matching bases. The CDR3 is 14 residues long. V lost 3 bases, J lost 3 bases, and 9 bases lay in between. Per germline, CDR1 MNHEY and CDR2 SMNVEV (reference sequence).

V and J are TRBV7-2 and TRBJ2-1; D is perhaps TRBD2 (6 bases). CDR1 is SGHTA and CDR2 is FQGNSA in the germline V gene. The CDR3 totals 14 residues. V dropped 5 bases and J dropped 7 bases, with 15 bases sitting between them. Here the CDR3 DNA reads TGTGCCAGCAGCCCACAAGCGGGTAGGAATGAGCAGTTCTTC. Amino acid sequence: CASSPQAGRNEQFF.

The chain joins TRBV6-6 to TRBJ2-7, with 8 bases matching TRBD1. Germline CDR1 and CDR2: MNHNY and SVGAGI (reference sequence). The CDR3 spans 15 residues. The junction had 11 bases not matched to a gene; V was cut back by 6 bases and J by 4 bases. The CDR3 sequence: CASRTGEHSRYEQYF. Here the CDR3 DNA reads TGTGCCAGCAGGACAGGGGAACACTCGCGATACGAGCAGTACTTC.